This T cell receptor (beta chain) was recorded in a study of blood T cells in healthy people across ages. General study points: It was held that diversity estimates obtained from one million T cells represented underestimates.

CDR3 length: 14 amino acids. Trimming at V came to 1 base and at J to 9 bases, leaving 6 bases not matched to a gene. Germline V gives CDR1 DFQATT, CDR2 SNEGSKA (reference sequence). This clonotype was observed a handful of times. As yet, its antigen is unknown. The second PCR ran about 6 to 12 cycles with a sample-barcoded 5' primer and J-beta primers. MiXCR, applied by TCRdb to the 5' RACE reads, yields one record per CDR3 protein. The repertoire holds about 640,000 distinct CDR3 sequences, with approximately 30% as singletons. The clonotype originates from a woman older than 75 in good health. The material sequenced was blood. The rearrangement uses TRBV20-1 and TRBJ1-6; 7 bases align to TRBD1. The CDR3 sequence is CSARGLTGVSPLHF. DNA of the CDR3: TGCAGTGCTAGAGGATTAACAGGGGTTTCACCCCTCCACTTT.